The TCR beta chain under discussion was sequenced for a study of human T cells and chemical hapten exposure. Time point denoted: healthy volunteer bleed at 2 weeks. Total RNA extraction was carried out from unfractionated whole blood. The CDR3 contains 16 residues. V lost 5 bases and J lost 0, with 16 bases in between. The germline V gene encodes CDR1 SGHVS and CDR2 FQNEAQ. With respect to this clonotype: This could be a read error, since a much larger clone is one nucleotide away.

MiXCR was run by TCRdb on the RACE reads, yielding one entry per CDR3 protein. This table holds 130,000 or so distinct CDR3 sequences, approximately 9.5% found once. The rearrangement joins TRBV7-8 to TRBJ2-5, with D unresolved. This TCR derives from a male donor in good health. Some clones in this sample may be carry-over from other donors' samples. Sample: whole blood. DNA for the CDR3: TGTGCCAGCAGCCCCGGCAATTCAGGCGACCAAGAGACCCAGTACTTC. It codes for CASSPGNSGDQETQYF.